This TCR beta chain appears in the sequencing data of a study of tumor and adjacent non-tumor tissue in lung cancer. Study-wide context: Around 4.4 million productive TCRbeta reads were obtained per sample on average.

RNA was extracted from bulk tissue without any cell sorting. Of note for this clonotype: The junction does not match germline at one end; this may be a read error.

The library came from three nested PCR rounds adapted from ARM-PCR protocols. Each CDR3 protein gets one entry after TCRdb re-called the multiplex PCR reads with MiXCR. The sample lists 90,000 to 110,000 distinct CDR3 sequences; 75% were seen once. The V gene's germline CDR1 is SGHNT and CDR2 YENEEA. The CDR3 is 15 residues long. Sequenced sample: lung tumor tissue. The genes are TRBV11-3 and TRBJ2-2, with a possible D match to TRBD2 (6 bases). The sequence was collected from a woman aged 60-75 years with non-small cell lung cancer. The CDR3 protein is CASIPGTGVTGELFF. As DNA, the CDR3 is TGTGCCAGCATTCCCGGGACGGGAGTAACCGGGGAGTTGTTTTTT.